This TCR beta chain is drawn from a study of CD8+ T cells in alopecia areata. Trimming cost V 1 base and J 3 bases; bases outside gene matches: 19. The CDR3 covers 20 residues. Germline CDR1 reads GTSNPN; CDR2 reads SVGIG (reference sequence). Sequencing used cDNA as its template, made by extracting RNA and reverse transcribing it. The protocol was immunoSEQ multiplex PCR, while the TCRdb copy is restricted to in-frame clones and leaves out a portion. The sample has about 120,000 clones, 56% seen once. Specified treatment: oral pan-JAK inhibitor, 5-10 mg twice daily. Researchers gathered lesional scalp punch biopsies and peripheral blood from patients with alopecia areata.

The chain uses TRBV30 and TRBJ2-5; 11 bases match TRBD2. The sequences come from CD4+ T cells sorted from blood, collected at week 24, from a patient treated with tofacitinib. The source of this sequence is a human donor with alopecia areata. The CDR3 loop is CAWSDSGLAGRAGRKETQYF. In DNA form, the CDR3 reads TGTGCCTGGAGTGACTCAGGACTAGCGGGTCGGGCCGGAAGGAAAGAGACCCAGTACTTC.